This TCR beta chain was profiled in a study of T cell repertoires in cytomegalovirus infection. Turning to the study itself: Public TCR beta signatures were indicative of both CMV infection and a matching HLA type.

CDR1 is SSHAT and CDR2 is FNYEAQ in the germline V gene (reference sequence). The CDR3 is 14 amino acids. Notes on this clonotype: Its specificity is unknown. Compared with germline, one end of the junction differs, possibly owing to a read error.

TCRdb itself ran the reads through MiXCR, one entry per CDR3 protein. The data hold hundreds of thousands of distinct CDR3 sequences, with 35% observed a single time. The study, taken as a whole, reports: There were HLA-C-restricted CMV-specific TCR beta clonotypes dominating the ex vivo response. CMV carriers with the relevant HLA were identified by cumulative public TCR beta family frequency.

Sequencing used PBMCs. This clonotype originated in a human donor in good health (CMV status not recorded). Some clones in this sample may be carry-over from other donors' samples. The chain joins TRBV7-7 to TRBJ2-2; no clear D. CDR3 region: CASSLGSNTGELFF. DNA for the CDR3: TGTGCTAGCAGCTTAGGGTCGAACACCGGGGAGCTGTTTTTT.